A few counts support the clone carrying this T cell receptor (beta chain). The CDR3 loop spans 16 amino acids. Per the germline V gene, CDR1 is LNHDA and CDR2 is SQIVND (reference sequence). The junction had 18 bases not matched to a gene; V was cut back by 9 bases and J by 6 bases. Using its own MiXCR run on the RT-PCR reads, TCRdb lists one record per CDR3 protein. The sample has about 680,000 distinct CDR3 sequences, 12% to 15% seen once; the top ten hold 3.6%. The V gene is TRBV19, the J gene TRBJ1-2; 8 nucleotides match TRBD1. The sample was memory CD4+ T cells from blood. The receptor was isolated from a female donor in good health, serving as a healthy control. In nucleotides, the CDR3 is TGTGCCAGCAACAGTAACCTCCGGACAGGGAGGGATGGCTACACCTTC. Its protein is CASNSNLRTGRDGYTF.